These 22 T cell receptor beta chains came from one sample sequenced in a study of T cell repertoires in cytomegalovirus infection. One entry per CDR3 protein, called by TCRdb with MiXCR from the reads. The data hold about 60,000 distinct CDR3 sequences, with roughly a fifth observed a single time. These TCRs' antigens remain unknown. This sample comprised CD8+ T cells from cultured PBMCs, obtained from culture after CMV antigen stimulation. The source is a human donor in good health (CMV status not recorded). Some clones in this sample may be carry-over from other donors' samples.

This sequence joins TRBV24-1 and TRBJ2-1; no clear D gene. V lost 0 bases and J 7 bases, leaving 15 bases between the germline ends. CDR3 size: 16 residues. Germline CDR1 is KGHDR and CDR2 is SFDVKD. The CDR3 coding sequence is TGTGCCACCAGTGATTTGCCGCATTGGATGGGGAATGAGCAGTTCTTC. Amino acid sequence: CATSDLPHWMGNEQFF.

The genes are TRBV12-5 and TRBJ2-2, with 9 bases lining up with TRBD1. Per germline, CDR1 LGHNT and CDR2 FRNRAP. This CDR3 has 14 amino acids. V trimming: 4 bases; J trimming: 9 bases; junction bases outside the gene matches: 6. In DNA, the CDR3 is TGTGCTAGTGGTTCGGGACAGGGAAACCGGGAGCTGTTTTTT. Protein: CASGSGQGNRELFF.

This clonotype has a count of ten or more. This chain joins TRBV15 and TRBJ1-1; D not resolved. The CDR3 is 15 amino acids. CDR1 LNHNV and CDR2 YYDKDF come from the germline V gene (reference sequence). V was pared by 4 bases and J by 0 bases, with 12 bases between. CDR3 residues: CATSTDQIMNTEAFF. DNA of the CDR3: TGTGCCACCAGCACGGACCAGATTATGAACACTGAAGCTTTCTTT.

This clonotype was counted only a few times. The chain links TRBV6-8 to TRBJ2-7, with D maybe TRBD2 (5 bases). Germline assignment: CDR1 MNHGY and CDR2 SAAAGT. Between the trimmed V and J ends, which lost 2 bases and 3 bases, there was a span of 8 bases. This CDR3 contains 13 residues. CDR3 nucleotide sequence: TGTGCCAGCAGTTACGTAGGAGGCTACGAGCAGTACTTC. Translated, it gives CASSYVGGYEQYF.

The chain joins TRBV2 to TRBJ2-3; D is perhaps TRBD2 (6 bases). Trimming left V 6 bases short and J 5 bases short, with 21 bases between. The CDR3 sequence is 16 residues long. From germline, CDR1 is SNHLY and CDR2 FYNNEI. This CDR3 is CASRYRDSPAEDTQYF. The CDR3 DNA reads as TGTGCCAGCAGATACCGGGACTCACCGGCGGAAGATACGCAGTATTTT.

Only a few counts were recorded for this clonotype. V gene TRBV7-8 combines with J gene TRBJ2-1; no clear D. CDR1 is SGHVS and CDR2 is FQNEAQ in the germline V gene. CDR3 size: 13 residues. Trimming took off 5 bases at V and 6 bases at J, with 11 bases between the two ends. CDR3 amino acids: CASSPRTTNEQFF. Here the CDR3 DNA reads TGTGCCAGCAGCCCTCGGACGACCAATGAGCAGTTCTTC.

This clonotype was recorded a few times. The rearrangement joins TRBV6-2 or TRBV6-3 to TRBJ2-2; D might be TRBD2 (6 bases). Trimming removed 2 bases at V and 0 bases at J, with 7 bases between. From germline, CDR1 is MNHEY and CDR2 SVGEGT. The CDR3 has 15 residues. CDR3: CASSYGLTNTGELFF. CDR3 sequence (DNA): TGTGCCAGCAGTTACGGACTAACGAACACCGGGGAGCTGTTTTTT.

This clonotype was seen more than once but under ten times. The chain employs TRBV6-1 and TRBJ1-1; D is ambiguous. The ends were cut back, 5 bases at V and 0 bases at J, with 10 bases in the middle. Germline-derived CDR1 and CDR2 are MNHNS and SASEGT. The CDR3 runs 14 residues. The CDR3 protein is CASSSNGVNTEAFF. In DNA, the CDR3 is TGTGCCAGCAGTTCCAATGGCGTGAACACTGAAGCTTTCTTT.

This clonotype has just a few counts. The chain couples TRBV15 to TRBJ1-1, with D unclear. The germline V gene encodes CDR1 LNHNV and CDR2 YYDKDF (reference sequence). The length of the CDR3 is 14 residues. Trimming removed 5 bases from V and 0 bases from J, with 10 bases in between. The CDR3 DNA sequence: TGTGCCACCAGCGCTACAGCAATGAACACTGAAGCTTTCTTT. Translating gives CATSATAMNTEAFF.

The chain links TRBV10-2 to TRBJ1-1; D is perhaps TRBD1 (5 bases). Trimming shortened V by 1 base and J by 1 base, and 13 bases separated the two germline ends. The CDR3 is 16 amino acids. CDR1 and CDR2 from the germline V gene are WSHSY and SAAADI. CDR3 bases: TGCGCCAGCAGTGAGTTCTCAGGGAGGGGGAACACTGAAGCTTTCTTT. It encodes CASSEFSGRGNTEAFF.

The V gene is TRBV9, the J gene TRBJ1-1, with a tentative D call TRBD1 (5 bases). Germline values: CDR1 SGDLS, CDR2 YYNGEE. CDR3 length equals 16 residues. V shed 1 base and J shed 6 bases, with 19 bases lying between them. The CDR3 loop reads CASSVSLGEDPAEAFF. The CDR3 DNA follows: TGTGCCAGCAGCGTAAGTCTGGGGGAGGACCCCGCTGAAGCTTTCTTT.

This clonotype has a count of ten or more. The rearrangement joins TRBV4-1 to TRBJ1-2; D is possibly TRBD1 (6 bases). The CDR3 is made up of 16 amino acids. CDR1 is MGHRA, CDR2 YSYEKL, per germline. Trimming cost V 0 bases and J 4 bases, with 15 bases left between them. The CDR3 DNA follows: TGCGCCAGCAGCCAAGATTGGGCAGGGGTTTCCTATGGCTACACCTTC. This gives the protein CASSQDWAGVSYGYTF.

This clonotype was detected many times. V gene TRBV7-2 combines with J gene TRBJ2-7, with 9 positions matching TRBD2. Germline values: CDR1 SGHTA, CDR2 FQGNSA. J gave up 3 bases and V 0 bases, and 6 bases lay outside the gene matches. This CDR3 region has 16 residues. The CDR3 loop reads CASSLAVGGGVYEQYF. CDR3 coding DNA: TGTGCCAGCAGCTTAGCGGTGGGCGGGGGGGTCTACGAGCAGTACTTC.

The chain couples TRBV7-2 to TRBJ2-7, with D perhaps matching TRBD1 (5 bases). The V end was cut by 4 bases, the J end by 1 base, with 11 bases between. Germline V gene data show CDR1 as SGHTA and CDR2 as FQGNSA. The length of the CDR3 is 14 residues. CDR3 coding DNA: TGTGCCAGCAGCTCTGGCAGGGCGTCCTACGAGCAGTACTTC. As protein: CASSSGRASYEQYF. Based on the CDR3 plus reference TRBV7-2 and TRBJ2-7, the full variable domain is GAGVSQSPSNKVTEKGKDVELRCDPISGHTALYWYRQSLGQGLEFLIYFQGNSAPDKSGLPSDRFSAERTGGSVSTLTIQRTQQEDSAVYLCASSSGRASYEQYFGPGTRLTVT.

This clonotype turned up a few times. This rearrangement joins TRBV14 to TRBJ1-6; D possibly corresponds to TRBD1 (6 bases). The germline CDR1 and CDR2 sequences are SGHDN and FVKESK. Trimming took 3 bases from V and 3 from J, leaving 12 bases between them. The CDR3 has 16 residues. CDR3 region: CASSHRTDVYNSPLHF. The CDR3 DNA sequence: TGTGCCAGCAGCCATAGGACAGACGTCTATAATTCACCCCTCCACTTT.

V is TRBV7-9 and J is TRBJ1-2; D is ambiguous. V was clipped by 2 bases and J by 0 bases, with 10 bases between them. Per the germline V gene, CDR1 is SEHNR and CDR2 is FQNEAQ (reference sequence). This CDR3 region has 15 residues. The CDR3 DNA is TGTGCCAGCAGCTTATCCAGCCTTTCTAACTATGGCTACACCTTC. Protein product: CASSLSSLSNYGYTF.

The sample holds a few counts of this clonotype. The chain combines TRBV4-1 with TRBJ1-5; D uncertain. The CDR3 spans 15 residues. Germline lookup yields CDR1 MGHRA and CDR2 YSYEKL. V dropped 4 bases and J dropped 5 bases, with 15 bases sitting between them. This CDR3 reads CASSPREEGDQPQHF. The CDR3, as DNA: TGCGCCAGCAGCCCCCGAGAGGAGGGCGATCAGCCCCAGCATTTT.

The V call is TRBV6-6, the J call TRBJ1-5; D uncertain. Deletions cut 2 bases from V and 0 bases from J, with 14 bases between. Per germline, CDR1 MNHNY and CDR2 SVGAGI (reference sequence). This CDR3 contains 17 residues. DNA for the CDR3: TGTGCCAGCAGTTACCTCATGGACGGTTATAGCAATCAGCCCCAGCATTTT. It codes for CASSYLMDGYSNQPQHF.

This rearrangement joins TRBV15 to TRBJ2-1, with D maybe TRBD1 (6 bases). V was clipped by 8 bases and J by 12 bases, with 14 bases between them. This CDR3 region has 11 residues. Germline V gives CDR1 LNHNV, CDR2 YYDKDF (reference sequence). The CDR3 here is CATERGSGQFF. CDR3 coding DNA: TGTGCCACCGAAAGGGGGTCTGGGCAGTTCTTC. Combining the CDR3 with reference TRBV15 and TRBJ2-1 gives the whole variable domain DAMVIQNPRYQVTQFGKPVTLSCSQTLNHNVMYWYQQKSSQAPKLLFHYYDKDFNNEADTPDNFQSRRPNTSFCFLDIRSPGLGDTAMYLCATERGSGQFFGPGTRLTVL.

This clonotype appeared a few times. The genes are TRBV7-2 and TRBJ1-4; 7 bases agree with TRBD1. V trimming: 3 bases; J trimming: 6 bases; junction bases outside the gene matches: 4. The CDR3 loop spans 14 amino acids. The germline gives CDR1 SGHTA, CDR2 FQGNSA. The DNA of the CDR3 is TGTGCCAGCAGCTTCAGGGACAGCGATGAAAAACTGTTTTTT. Translating it yields CASSFRDSDEKLFF.

In its sample, this clonotype was seen many times. This chain links TRBV7-9 with TRBJ2-2; no reliable D call. Germline CDR1 reads SEHNR; CDR2 reads FQNEAQ (reference sequence). Trimming removed 5 bases from V and 1 base from J, with 17 bases in between. The CDR3 is 17 residues long. The CDR3 region is CASSPPEAGENTGELFF. For the CDR3, the DNA is TGTGCCAGCAGCCCCCCCGAGGCAGGCGAGAACACCGGGGAGCTGTTTTTT.

This clonotype has a handful of counts. The chain is built from TRBV24-1 and TRBJ1-5, with D uncertain. The CDR3 consists of 16 residues. Deletions cut 4 bases from V and 4 bases from J, with 16 bases between. CDR1 is KGHDR, CDR2 SFDVKD, per germline. The CDR3 here is CATSDSDRGRNQPQHF. The CDR3 DNA reads as TGTGCCACCAGTGACTCGGATAGAGGCCGGAATCAGCCCCAGCATTTT.